This entry describes one T cell receptor (beta chain). Its matching antigen is unknown. The sample comes from a study of cytomegalovirus exposure and HLA in healthy donors. Overall study findings and caveats: Data from an earlier analysis indicated that most TCR beta V segments were productive either about 90% or about 30% of the time.

Primers included in the PCR were 60 Vbeta and 13 Jbeta primers. Repertoires were generated with immunoSEQ multiplex PCR, while TCRdb's copy carries only in-frame clones and drops some. The sample yields approximately 160,000 clones, roughly 77% seen once. V dropped 7 bases and J dropped 2; count of bases not matched to a gene: 15. The CDR3 is made up of 18 amino acids. The germline CDR1 and CDR2 sequences are SGHNT and YENEEA. This chain links TRBV11-3 with TRBJ2-1, with 9 bases that match TRBD2. Sample: PBMCs. The receptor was isolated from a woman aged 45-65 years in good health and CMV-seropositive. CDR3 nucleotides: TGTGCCAGCATTCTAGTTGCGGGAGGGCCTAACGCCTACAATGAGCAGTTCTTC. As protein: CASILVAGGPNAYNEQFF.